This T cell receptor (beta chain) was identified during a study of cytomegalovirus exposure and HLA in healthy donors. Study information: Out of fewer than 400 genotyped donors, 81% belonged to the Caucasian-associated ancestry cluster. Findings of the study overall: Listed as cytomegalovirus-associated were roughly 180 TCR beta chains. Earlier findings revealed that most TCR beta V segments proved productive either about 87% or about 30% of the time. TRBV6-2, TRBV6-3 and some other V segments were unresolvable in 87-base-pair reads.

V lost 4 bases to trimming and J lost 0 bases; unmatched junction nucleotides: 4. The CDR3 consists of 15 residues. Germline loops: CDR1 MGHRA, CDR2 YSYEKL. A multiplex PCR was run with 60 Vbeta primers and 13 Jbeta primers. Data came from immunoSEQ multiplex PCR; TCRdb stores just in-frame clones and leaves some out. This table has under 130,000 clones, more than 65% appearing once. This clone was found a few times. What it binds is unknown. The source is a woman aged 18-29 years in good health and CMV-seropositive. V gene TRBV4-1 combines with J gene TRBJ1-2; 8 nucleotides match TRBD1. The specimen sequenced was PBMCs. CDR3 sequence: CASSPDRGANYGYTF. In DNA form, the CDR3 reads TGCGCCAGCAGCCCCGACAGGGGAGCTAACTATGGCTACACCTTC.